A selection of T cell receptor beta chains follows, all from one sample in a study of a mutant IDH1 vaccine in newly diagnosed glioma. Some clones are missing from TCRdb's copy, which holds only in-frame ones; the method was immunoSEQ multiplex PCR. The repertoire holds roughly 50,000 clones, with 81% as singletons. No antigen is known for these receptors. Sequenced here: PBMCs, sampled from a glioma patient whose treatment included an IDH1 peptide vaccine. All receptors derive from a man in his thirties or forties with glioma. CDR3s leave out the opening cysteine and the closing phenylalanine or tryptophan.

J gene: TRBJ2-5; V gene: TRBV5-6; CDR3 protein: ASSRTGGWETQY
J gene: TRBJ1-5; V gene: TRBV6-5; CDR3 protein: ASRNRQASNQPQH
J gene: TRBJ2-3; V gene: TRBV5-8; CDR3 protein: ASSLGGDSGGHTDTQY
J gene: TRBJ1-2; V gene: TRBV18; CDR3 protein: ASSPPGLIYGYT
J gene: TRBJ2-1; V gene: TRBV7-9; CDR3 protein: ASSFQQPGNEQF
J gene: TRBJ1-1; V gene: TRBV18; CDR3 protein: ASSRDGDSNTEAF
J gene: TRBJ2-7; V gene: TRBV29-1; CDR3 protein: SVVTAGSLRDEQY
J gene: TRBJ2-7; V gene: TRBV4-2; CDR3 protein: ASSQGRAASSEQY
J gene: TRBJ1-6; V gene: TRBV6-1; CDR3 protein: ASRTQGGNSPLH
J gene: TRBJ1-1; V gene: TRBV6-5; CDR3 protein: ASSYSTRVTEAF
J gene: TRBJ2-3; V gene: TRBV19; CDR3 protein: ASSRTDTQY
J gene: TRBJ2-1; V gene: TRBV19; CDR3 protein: ASSSRSDISYNEQF
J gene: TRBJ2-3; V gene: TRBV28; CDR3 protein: ASGWTSGGSSTDTQY
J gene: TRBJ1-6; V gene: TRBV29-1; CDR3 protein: SVEDQKGTLH
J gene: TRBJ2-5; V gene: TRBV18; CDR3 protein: ASSPSTETQY
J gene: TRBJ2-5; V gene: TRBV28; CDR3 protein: ASSLRNRETQY
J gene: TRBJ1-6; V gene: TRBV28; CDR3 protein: ASSRQYNSPLH
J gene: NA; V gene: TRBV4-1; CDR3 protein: ASSQDENGYEQY
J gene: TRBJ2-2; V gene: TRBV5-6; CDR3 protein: ARGGGQGARLLPGELF
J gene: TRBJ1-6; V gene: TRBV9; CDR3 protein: ASSSQGAGYNSPLH
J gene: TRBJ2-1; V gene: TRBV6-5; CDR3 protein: ASSSTGALYNEQF
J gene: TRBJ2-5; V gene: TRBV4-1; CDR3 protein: ASSQEGSGTGFQETQY
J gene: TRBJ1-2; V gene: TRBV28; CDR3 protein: ASRRPKGGSDYGYT
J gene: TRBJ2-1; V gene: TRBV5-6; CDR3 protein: ASSFGTATTYNEQF
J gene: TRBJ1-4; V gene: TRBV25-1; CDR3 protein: ASSGRQTTNEKLF
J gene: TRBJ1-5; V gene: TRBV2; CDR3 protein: ASSYAGTPPIQH